This record concerns one TCR beta chain sequence. This sample stems from a study of blood T cell repertoires in COVID-19. Measured with immunoSEQ multiplex PCR; TCRdb has only the in-frame clones, and not every one. The sample holds around 280,000 clones; 87% are singletons and the top ten take under 7%. J gave up 5 bases and V 3 bases, and 10 bases lay outside the gene matches. Germline CDR1 is LGHNA and CDR2 is YSLEER. The CDR3 is 17 residues long. The TCR comes from a woman between 35 and 50 years old who had recovered from COVID-19. The chain links TRBV4-3 to TRBJ2-1; TRBD2 matches 10 bases. Specimen: PBMCs or T cells enriched from blood (not recorded which). The CDR3 DNA reads as TGCGCCAGCAGCCATGCCCCTAGCGGGAGTATCGACAATGAGCAGTTCTTC. It encodes CASSHAPSGSIDNEQFF.